This T cell receptor (beta chain) was profiled in a study of blood T cell repertoires in COVID-19. Germline loops: CDR1 MNHEY, CDR2 SMNVEV (reference sequence). The CDR3 runs 14 residues. Trimming removed 5 bases at V and 4 bases at J, with 14 bases between. This clone has more than one count but fewer than ten. The protocol was immunoSEQ multiplex PCR, while the TCRdb copy is restricted to in-frame clones and leaves out a portion. The sample has 250,000 to 300,000 clones, 80% to 90% seen once; the top ten hold nearly 2%. Sequences were obtained from peripheral blood. The chain is built from TRBV27 and TRBJ2-5; tentative D call: TRBD2 (6 bases). This TCR derives from a man aged 25-40 years with active or convalescent COVID-19. CDR3 amino acids: CASSPRDFGETQYF. The DNA for the CDR3 is TGTGCCAGCAGTCCCCGGGACTTCGGAGAGACCCAGTACTTC.